This entry lists 20 T cell receptor beta chains sequenced from one sample in a study of blood T cell repertoires in COVID-19. The protocol was immunoSEQ multiplex PCR, while the TCRdb copy is restricted to in-frame clones and leaves out a portion. This sample has roughly 56,000 clones, with about nine tenths found just once. The sequencing input was peripheral blood. The receptors shown here come from a man aged 45-65 years with active COVID-19.

The chain is built from TRBV11-2 and TRBJ2-7, with 9 bases matching TRBD1. Germline CDR1 reads SGHAT; CDR2 reads FQNNGV. V lost 5 bases, J lost 6 bases, and 5 bases stayed unmatched. The length of the CDR3 is 13 residues. The CDR3, as DNA: TGTGCCAGCAGCCGCTGGGACAGGGCCGAGCAGTACTTC. Translated: CASSRWDRAEQYF.

The chain couples TRBV2 to TRBJ1-1, with D maybe TRBD1 (6 bases). V was pared by 6 bases and J by 10 bases, with 15 bases between. The germline V gene encodes CDR1 SNHLY and CDR2 FYNNEI. The CDR3 consists of 12 residues. The CDR3 DNA is TGTGCCAGCAGCCGACAGGCTATGGGAGCTTTCTTT. Translation gives CASSRQAMGAFF.

In its sample, this clone was seen once. V usage is TRBV5-6 and J usage is TRBJ2-5; D possibly corresponds to TRBD2 (6 bases). V lost 1 base and J 4 bases, leaving 14 bases between the germline ends. CDR3 length equals 15 residues. CDR1 is SGHDT and CDR2 is YYEEEE in the germline V gene. The CDR3: CASSLFHGSIETQYF. The DNA for the CDR3 is TGTGCCAGCAGCTTGTTCCACGGGAGCATAGAGACCCAGTACTTC.

V usage is TRBV6-5 and J usage is TRBJ2-2, with 7 bases identical to TRBD2. Germline V gives CDR1 MNHEY, CDR2 SVGAGI. The CDR3 covers 13 residues. V lost 7 bases and J lost 6; bases outside the gene matches: 5. The CDR3 region is CASTQRGAGELFF. The CDR3 DNA reads as TGTGCCAGCACCCAACGGGGGGCCGGGGAGCTGTTTTTT.

The chain has TRBV2 and TRBJ2-1; the D gene is possibly TRBD1 (6 bases). The CDR3 is 15 amino acids. The ends were cut back, 4 bases at V and 10 bases at J, with 20 bases in the middle. Germline CDR1 is SNHLY and CDR2 is FYNNEI. The CDR3: CASSAQGTGWEEQFF. In nucleotides, the CDR3 is TGTGCCAGCAGTGCGCAGGGAACAGGGTGGGAGGAGCAGTTCTTC.

The rearrangement links TRBV7-9 to TRBJ2-7; 9 bases map to TRBD2. The CDR3 sequence is 15 residues long. Trimming removed 5 bases from V and 1 base from J; junction bases left unmatched: 6. CDR1 is SEHNR and CDR2 is FQNEAQ in the germline V gene (reference sequence). For the CDR3, the DNA is TGTGCCAGCAGCGGCGTAAGCGGGGGGTCCTACGAGCAGTACTTC. It is translated as CASSGVSGGSYEQYF.

The J gene is TRBJ2-7, the V gene TRBV5-1; maybe TRBD2 (6 bases). Germline CDR1 reads SGHRS; CDR2 reads YFSETQ. Trimming pared 4 bases from V and 3 bases from J, leaving 14 bases between. The CDR3 totals 14 residues. CDR3 protein: CASSGGTSLYEQYF. The DNA of the CDR3 is TGCGCCAGCAGCGGCGGGACTTCACTCTACGAGCAGTACTTC.

The gene calls are TRBV7-2 and TRBJ2-7; TRBD1 matches 10 bases. J was trimmed by 6 bases and V by 8 bases; bases with no gene match: 13. Germline V CDR1 and CDR2: SGHTA, FQGNSA. The CDR3 consists of 15 residues. The CDR3: CASARQGASGSEQYF. The CDR3 DNA reads TGTGCCAGCGCCCGACAGGGGGCATCTGGTTCCGAGCAGTACTTC.

This chain connects TRBV4-1 to TRBJ1-4; D ambiguous. Germline V lookup: CDR1 MGHRA, CDR2 YSYEKL. Trimming left V 0 bases short and J 8 bases short, with 13 bases between. The CDR3 runs to 15 residues. The CDR3 reads CASSQEGAGGEKLFF. For the CDR3, the DNA is TGCGCCAGCAGCCAAGAGGGTGCGGGAGGGGAAAAACTGTTTTTT.

The chain combines TRBV11-1 with TRBJ2-6; 7 nucleotides line up with TRBD1. This CDR3 is 16 amino acids long. The V segment lost 0 bases and the J segment 4 bases; nucleotides outside the gene matches: 3. Germline V CDR1 and CDR2: SGHAT, FQDESV (reference sequence). The CDR3 nucleotides read TGTGCCAGCAGCTTAGCAGGGGGCGCAGGGGCCAACGTCCTGACTTTC. Amino acid sequence: CASSLAGGAGANVLTF. The full variable domain, with the rest looked up from reference TRBV11-1 and TRBJ2-6, is EAEVAQSPRYKITEKSQAVAFWCDPISGHATLYWYRQILGQGPELLVQFQDESVVDDSQLPKDRFSAERLKGVDSTLKIQPAELGDSAMYLCASSLAGGAGANVLTFGAGSRLTVL.

V usage is TRBV5-1 and J usage is TRBJ2-6; 7 bases fit TRBD1. This CDR3 is built from 16 residues. The J segment lost 2 bases and the V segment lost 4 bases, leaving 6 bases of the junction unmatched. Per germline, CDR1 SGHRS and CDR2 YFSETQ. CDR3: CASSKSQGTGANVLTF. CDR3 nucleotide sequence: TGCGCCAGCAGCAAATCACAGGGGACTGGGGCCAACGTCCTGACTTTC.

The V and J genes are TRBV11-2 and TRBJ2-7, with D hard to call. V shed 6 bases and J shed 6 bases, with 12 bases lying between them. This CDR3 is 12 amino acids long. CDR1 SGHAT and CDR2 FQNNGV come from the germline V gene. CDR3 sequence (DNA): TGTGCCAGCAGTATGAGGTCTAGCGAGCAGTACTTC. Translation: CASSMRSSEQYF. Based on the CDR3 plus reference TRBV11-2 and TRBJ2-7, the full variable domain is EAGVAQSPRYKIIEKRQSVAFWCNPISGHATLYWYQQILGQGPKLLIQFQNNGVVDDSQLPKDRFSAERLKGVDSTLKIQPAKLEDSAVYLCASSMRSSEQYFGPGTRLTVT.

The genes are TRBV27 and TRBJ1-5; maybe TRBD1 (6 bases). Looked up from germline, CDR1 is MNHEY and CDR2 is SMNVEV (reference sequence). The CDR3 contains 15 residues. Trimming removed 4 bases at V and 3 bases at J, with 13 bases between. CDR3 amino acids: CASSSEQGSNQPQHF. CDR3 in DNA: TGTGCCAGCAGTTCCGAACAGGGTTCCAATCAGCCCCAGCATTTT.

V usage is TRBV5-1 and J usage is TRBJ2-3; 7 bases agree with TRBD2. V was clipped by 2 bases and J by 4 bases; unmatched bases: 7. This CDR3 is built from 15 residues. CDR1 is SGHRS, CDR2 YFSETQ, per germline. CDR3: CASSFFGLAADTQYF. Written as DNA, the CDR3 is TGCGCCAGCAGCTTTTTCGGCCTAGCGGCAGATACGCAGTATTTT. The full variable domain, in which reference TRBV5-1 and TRBJ2-3 provide the parts outside the CDR3, is KAGVTQTPRYLIKTRGQQVTLSCSPISGHRSVSWYQQTPGQGLQFLFEYFSETQRNKGNFPGRFSGRQFSNSRSEMNVSTLELGDSALYLCASSFFGLAADTQYFGPGTRLTVL.

This chain uses TRBV9 with TRBJ1-4, with 8 bases identical to TRBD1. CDR3 size: 14 residues. V was clipped by 3 bases and J by 7 bases; unmatched bases: 5. From germline, CDR1 is SGDLS and CDR2 YYNGEE. CDR3 sequence (DNA): TGTGCCAGCAGCGCGACAGGGGAGGGTGAAAAACTGTTTTTT. Protein sequence: CASSATGEGEKLFF.

J is TRBJ2-5 and V is TRBV5-1; 7 bases are shared with TRBD1. Trimming took 1 base from V and 4 from J; bases not matched to a gene: 4. This CDR3 has 14 amino acids. CDR1 and CDR2 from the germline V gene are SGHRS and YFSETQ. DNA of the CDR3: TGCGCCAGCAGCTTGCGACAGGGTGGAGAGACCCAGTACTTC. Its translation: CASSLRQGGETQYF.

The chain links TRBV9 to TRBJ2-3; 11 bases align to TRBD2. With V trimmed by 3 bases and J by 2 bases, 14 bases remained unmatched. Germline V gene lookup returns CDR1 SGDLS and CDR2 YYNGEE. The CDR3 runs 19 residues. The CDR3 reads CASSAVSLLAGGVTDTQYF. CDR3 bases: TGTGCCAGCAGCGCGGTATCCCTTCTAGCGGGGGGAGTCACAGATACGCAGTATTTT.

V usage is TRBV19 and J usage is TRBJ1-3; no firm D call. CDR3 length: 15 residues. The germline V gene has CDR1 LNHDA and CDR2 SQIVND (reference sequence). Between the trimmed V and J ends, which lost 3 bases and 2 bases, there was a span of 11 bases. The CDR3 region has the DNA TGTGCCAGTAGTATTGGGCCGACGACTGGAAACACCATATATTTT. Translating gives CASSIGPTTGNTIYF.

V gene TRBV4-3 combines with J gene TRBJ1-2; D may be TRBD1 (6 bases). The germline V gene has CDR1 LGHNA and CDR2 YSLEER. Trimming removed 2 bases from V and 8 bases from J, with 18 bases in between. CDR3 length: 15 amino acids. In nucleotides, the CDR3 is TGCGCCAGCAGCCAACCCGGGACACCCTCAGGGGGCTACACCTTC. As protein: CASSQPGTPSGGYTF.

The chain combines TRBV7-2 with TRBJ1-2; no reliable D call. Per the germline V gene, CDR1 is SGHTA and CDR2 is FQGNSA. V was pared by 4 bases and J by 4 bases, with 13 bases between. The length of the CDR3 is 14 residues. CDR3 sequence reads: CASSSPAVGYGYTF. The CDR3, as DNA: TGTGCCAGCAGCTCACCCGCGGTGGGCTATGGCTACACCTTC. Based on the CDR3 plus reference TRBV7-2 and TRBJ1-2, the full variable domain is GAGVSQSPSNKVTEKGKDVELRCDPISGHTALYWYRQSLGQGLEFLIYFQGNSAPDKSGLPSDRFSAERTGGSVSTLTIQRTQQEDSAVYLCASSSPAVGYGYTFGSGTRLTVV.